One T cell receptor beta chain is described in this entry. These data originate in a study of control samples from healthy donors and cancer patients. Produced via immunoSEQ multiplex PCR; TCRdb's table is partial and in-frame only. The sample lists roughly 130,000 clones; roughly 90% were seen once. V shed 1 base and J shed 3 bases, with 16 bases lying between them. The CDR3 loop spans 16 amino acids. Germline lookup yields CDR1 MGHDK and CDR2 SYGVNS. The chain couples TRBV25-1 to TRBJ2-7, with D possibly matching TRBD2 (6 bases). Sequences were obtained from blood. This clonotype originated in a man aged 30-40 years in good health. Here the CDR3 DNA reads TGTGCCAGCAGTGAATCCGGTTGGACGGGAGTCTACGAGCAGTACTTC. Protein product: CASSESGWTGVYEQYF.